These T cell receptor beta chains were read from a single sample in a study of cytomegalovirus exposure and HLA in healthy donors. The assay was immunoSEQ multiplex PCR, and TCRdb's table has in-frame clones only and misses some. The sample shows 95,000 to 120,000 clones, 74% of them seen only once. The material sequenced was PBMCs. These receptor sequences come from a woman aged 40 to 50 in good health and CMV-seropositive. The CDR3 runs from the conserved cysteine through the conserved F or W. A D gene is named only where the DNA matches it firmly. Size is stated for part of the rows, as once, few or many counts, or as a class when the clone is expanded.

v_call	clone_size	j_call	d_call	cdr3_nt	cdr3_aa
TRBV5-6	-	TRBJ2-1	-	TGTGCCAGCAGCTTCGGTTACAGGGATGTAGATGAGCAGTTCTTC	CASSFGYRDVDEQFF
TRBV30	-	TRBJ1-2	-	TGTGCCTGGAGTTCTGGAGGGTATGGCTACACCTTC	CAWSSGGYGYTF
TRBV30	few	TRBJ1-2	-	TGTGCCTGCCCCGCGGGGCAGGGCTATGGCTACACCTTC	CACPAGQGYGYTF
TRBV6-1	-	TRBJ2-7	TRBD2	TGTGCCAGCAAAAATCCGGGGGGAGGTACCTACGAGCGGTACTTC	CASKNPGGGTYERYF
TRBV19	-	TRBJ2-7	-	TGTGCCAGTAGTATCGTCGCGGATAAGAGCTCCTACGAGCAGTACTTC	CASSIVADKSSYEQYF
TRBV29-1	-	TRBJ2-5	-	TGCAGCGTTGACGGTGGTAGTTATCGAGAGACCCAGTACTTC	CSVDGGSYRETQYF
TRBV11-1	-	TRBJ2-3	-	TGTGCCAGCAGTTTACAGGGATCGGCAGATACGCAGTATTTT	CASSLQGSADTQYF
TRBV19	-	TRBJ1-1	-	TGTGCCAGTAGGCGAGGGGGACCGAACACTGAAGCTTTCTTT	CASRRGGPNTEAFF
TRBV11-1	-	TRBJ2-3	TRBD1	TGTGCCAGCAGCAGAGGACAGGAAAGGACCACAGATACGCAGTATTTT	CASSRGQERTTDTQYF
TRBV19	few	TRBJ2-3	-	TGTGCCAGTAGACCGGGACACCTCACAGATACGCAGTATTTT	CASRPGHLTDTQYF
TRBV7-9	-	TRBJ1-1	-	TGTTCCAGCAGCTTAGGGCCCGAAGCTTTCTTT	CSSSLGPEAFF
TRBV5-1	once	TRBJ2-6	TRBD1	TGCGCCAGCAGCTTCTCTAGGACAGGGGTCTCTGGGGCCAACGTCCTGACTTTC	CASSFSRTGVSGANVLTF
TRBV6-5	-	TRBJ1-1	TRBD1	TGTGCCAGCAGTTACCCGGGACAGGGATTACCTGAAGCTTTCTTT	CASSYPGQGLPEAFF
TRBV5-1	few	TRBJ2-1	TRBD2	TGCGCCAGCAGGTTACTAGCGAACTCCTACAATGAGCAGTTCTTC	CASRLLANSYNEQFF
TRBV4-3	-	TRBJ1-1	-	TGCGCCAGCAGCTTCACCAGGGGGAACACTGAAGCTTTCTTT	CASSFTRGNTEAFF
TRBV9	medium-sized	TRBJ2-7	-	TGTGCCAGCAGCACAGCCCCCAAGCTTATGCCCTACGAGCAGTACTTC	CASSTAPKLMPYEQYF
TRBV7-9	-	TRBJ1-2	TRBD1	TGTGCCAGCAGCCCACTCACAGGGGACTATGGCTACACCTTC	CASSPLTGDYGYTF
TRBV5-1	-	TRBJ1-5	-	TGCGCCAGCAGCTTGATTAAATATAGCAATCAGCCCCAGCATTTT	CASSLIKYSNQPQHF
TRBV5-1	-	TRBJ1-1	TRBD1	TGCGCCAGCAGCGTCGACAGGGGTGGGAACACTGAAGCTTTCTTT	CASSVDRGGNTEAFF
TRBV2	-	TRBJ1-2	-	TGTGCCAGCAGTGAAGTGGAGGGTTCGGGAGGCTACACCTTC	CASSEVEGSGGYTF
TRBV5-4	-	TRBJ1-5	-	TGTGCCAGCAGCCTTGACAGCAATAGCAATCAGCCCCAGCATTTT	CASSLDSNSNQPQHF
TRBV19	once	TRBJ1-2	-	TGTGCCAGTAGTATAGGACGGCAGGGCTTGGACTATGGCTACACCTTC	CASSIGRQGLDYGYTF
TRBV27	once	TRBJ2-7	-	TGTGCCAGCAGTTCGGGTCTCTACGAGCAGTACTTC	CASSSGLYEQYF
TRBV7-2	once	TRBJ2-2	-	TGTGCCAGCAGCTTAGGCGGGCGCACCGGGGAGCTGTTTTTT	CASSLGGRTGELFF
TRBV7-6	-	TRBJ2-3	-	TGTGCCAGCAGCTTAGGCTTAGCCACAGATACGCAGTATTTT	CASSLGLATDTQYF
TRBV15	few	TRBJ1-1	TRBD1	TGTGCCACCAGCAGGAAGAGGGGGCCCGACACTGAAGCTTTCTTT	CATSRKRGPDTEAFF
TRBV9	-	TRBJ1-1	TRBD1	TGTGCCAGCAGCGTAGGATTGTGGCAGGGGGCTGTTTATCCAGCCGCTGAAGCTTTCTTT	CASSVGLWQGAVYPAAEAFF
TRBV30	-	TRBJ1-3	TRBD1	TGTGCCTGGAGTCCACTTGGGGGCAGGGGGCTTTCTGGAAACACCATATATTTT	CAWSPLGGRGLSGNTIYF
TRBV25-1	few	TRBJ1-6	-	TGTGCCAGCAGTGAATATGGCAGGACAGATAATTCACCCCTCCACTTT	CASSEYGRTDNSPLHF
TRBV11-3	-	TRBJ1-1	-	TGTGCCAGCAGCTCGTTGCGGGATCCTGAAGCTTTCTTT	CASSSLRDPEAFF
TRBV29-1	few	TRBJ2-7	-	TGCAGCGTTGAAGATGGAGCGTCGAAGCAGTACTTC	CSVEDGASKQYF
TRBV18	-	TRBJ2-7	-	TGTGCCAGCTCACTAGCGGCGGGCTACGAGCAGTACTTC	CASSLAAGYEQYF
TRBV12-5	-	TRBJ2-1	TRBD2	TGTGCTAGTGGTTTGTTGTGGTACCCCCCTAGCGGGGGGGCGGGGAATGAGCAGTTCTTC	CASGLLWYPPSGGAGNEQFF
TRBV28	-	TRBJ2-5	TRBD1	TGTGCCAGCAGTACTTCCCACGAGGGGGCTAGAGGAGAGACCCAGTACTTC	CASSTSHEGARGETQYF
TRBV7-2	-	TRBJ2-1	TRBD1	TGTGCCAGCAGCCCCGGTCCCGGGACAGGGTCCGGCTCCTACAATGAGCAGTTCTTC	CASSPGPGTGSGSYNEQFF
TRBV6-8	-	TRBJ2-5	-	TGTGCCAGCAGGCTACCGCGGGGTGAGACCCAGTACTTC	CASRLPRGETQYF
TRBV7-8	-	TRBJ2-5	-	TGTGCCAGCAGCGTGACTTGGGGAGTCCTCCAAGAGACCCAGTACTTC	CASSVTWGVLQETQYF
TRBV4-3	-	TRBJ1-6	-	TGCGCCAGCAGCCAAGCCAGGGCCTATAATTCACCCCTCCACTTT	CASSQARAYNSPLHF
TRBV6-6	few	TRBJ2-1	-	TGTGCCAGCAGTTCCCACCAGACTTCCTACAATGAGCAGTTCTTC	CASSSHQTSYNEQFF
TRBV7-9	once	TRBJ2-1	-	TGTGCCAGCAGCCAAGAATCGAGCTCCTACAATGAGCAGTTCTTC	CASSQESSSYNEQFF
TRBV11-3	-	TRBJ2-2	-	TGTGCCAGCAGCTTAGGCAGGGGAGTAGCCGGGGAGCTGTTTTTT	CASSLGRGVAGELFF
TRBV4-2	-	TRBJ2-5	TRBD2	TGTGCCAGCAGCCAAGGGACTAGCGGGAGTTTGGAGACCCAGTACTTC	CASSQGTSGSLETQYF